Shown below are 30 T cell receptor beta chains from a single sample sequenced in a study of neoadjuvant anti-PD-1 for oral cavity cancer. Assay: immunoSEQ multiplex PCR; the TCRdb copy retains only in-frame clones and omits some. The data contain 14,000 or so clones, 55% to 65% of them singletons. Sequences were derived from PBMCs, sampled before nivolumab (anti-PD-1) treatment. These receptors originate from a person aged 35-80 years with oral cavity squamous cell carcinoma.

CDR3 sequence reads: CASSPGTGGSNEQFF. In DNA form, the CDR3 reads TGTGCCAGCAGTCCGGGGACAGGGGGCTCGAATGAGCAGTTCTTC. This rearrangement joins TRBV6-5 to TRBJ2-1, with 12 bases lining up with TRBD1. The CDR3 extends over 15 amino acids. Looked up from germline, CDR1 is MNHEY and CDR2 is SVGAGI. The J segment lost 7 bases and the V segment lost 5 bases, leaving 6 bases of the junction unmatched.

The CDR3 DNA is TGTGCCAGCAGCTCAGGACTAGCGTCAGATACGCAGTATTTT. Residues: CASSSGLASDTQYF. The V and J genes are TRBV7-9 and TRBJ2-3, with 9 bases that match TRBD2. The ends lost 4 bases at V and 4 bases at J; junction bases unmatched: 3. Germline V gene lookup returns CDR1 SEHNR and CDR2 FQNEAQ (reference sequence). This CDR3 is 14 amino acids long.

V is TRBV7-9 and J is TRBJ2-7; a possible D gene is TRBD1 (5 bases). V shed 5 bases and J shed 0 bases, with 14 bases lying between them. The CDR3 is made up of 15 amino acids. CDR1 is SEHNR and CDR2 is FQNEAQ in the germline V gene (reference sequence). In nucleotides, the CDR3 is TGTGCCAGCAGCGGCACAGGCCCTCCCTCCTACGAGCAGTACTTC. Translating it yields CASSGTGPPSYEQYF.

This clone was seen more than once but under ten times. Here the CDR3 reads CASSPLSGYEQYF. The CDR3 DNA follows: TGTGCCAGCAGCCCTTTGTCGGGGTACGAGCAGTACTTC. The V call is TRBV7-2, the J call TRBJ2-7, with D perhaps TRBD2 (5 bases). This CDR3 is built from 13 residues. Deletions cut 5 bases from V and 4 bases from J, with 12 bases between. Germline loops: CDR1 SGHTA, CDR2 FQGNSA.

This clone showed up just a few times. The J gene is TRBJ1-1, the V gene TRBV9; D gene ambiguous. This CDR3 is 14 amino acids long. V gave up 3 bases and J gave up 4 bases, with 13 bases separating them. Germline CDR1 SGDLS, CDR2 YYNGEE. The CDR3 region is CASSATGRATEAFF. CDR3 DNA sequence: TGTGCCAGCAGCGCCACCGGGAGGGCCACTGAAGCTTTCTTT.

The CDR3 nucleotides are TGTGCCAGCAGCAGAGGTGGGGCCGGCGAGCAGTACTTC. Its protein is CASSRGGAGEQYF. V is TRBV11-2 and J is TRBJ2-7; tentative D call: TRBD1 (5 bases). Trimming took 5 bases from V and 6 from J, leaving 14 bases between them. CDR3 size: 13 residues. CDR1 is SGHAT, CDR2 FQNNGV, per germline.

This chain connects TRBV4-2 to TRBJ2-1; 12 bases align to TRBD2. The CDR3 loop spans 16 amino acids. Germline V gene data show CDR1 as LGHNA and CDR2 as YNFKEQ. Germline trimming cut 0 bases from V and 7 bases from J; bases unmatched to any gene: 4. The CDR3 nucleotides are TGTGCCAGCAGCCAAGATTCTAGCGGGAGGGGTAATGAGCAGTTCTTC. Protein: CASSQDSSGRGNEQFF.

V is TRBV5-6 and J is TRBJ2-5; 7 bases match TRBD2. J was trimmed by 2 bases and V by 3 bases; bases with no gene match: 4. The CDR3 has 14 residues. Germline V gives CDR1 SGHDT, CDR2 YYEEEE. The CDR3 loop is CASSSMGGQETQYF. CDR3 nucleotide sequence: TGTGCCAGCAGCTCAATGGGGGGGCAAGAGACCCAGTACTTC.

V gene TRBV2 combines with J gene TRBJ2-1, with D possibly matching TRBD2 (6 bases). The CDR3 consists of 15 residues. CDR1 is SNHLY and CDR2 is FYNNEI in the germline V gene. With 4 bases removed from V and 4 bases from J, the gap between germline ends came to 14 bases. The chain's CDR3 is CASSADSGLYNEQFF. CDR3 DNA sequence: TGTGCCAGCAGTGCGGATAGCGGACTTTACAATGAGCAGTTCTTC. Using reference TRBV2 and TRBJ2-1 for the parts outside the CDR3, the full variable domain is EPEVTQTPSHQVTQMGQEVILRCVPISNHLYFYWYRQILGQKVEFLVSFYNNEISEKSEIFDDQFSVERPDGSNFTLKIRSTKLEDSAMYFCASSADSGLYNEQFFGPGTRLTVL.

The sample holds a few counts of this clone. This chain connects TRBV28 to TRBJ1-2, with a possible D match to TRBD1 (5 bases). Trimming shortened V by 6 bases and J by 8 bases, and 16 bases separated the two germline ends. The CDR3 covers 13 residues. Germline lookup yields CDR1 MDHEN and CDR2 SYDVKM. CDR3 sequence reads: CASSGQGIGGYTF. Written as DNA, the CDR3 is TGTGCCAGCAGCGGCCAGGGAATCGGAGGCTACACCTTC.

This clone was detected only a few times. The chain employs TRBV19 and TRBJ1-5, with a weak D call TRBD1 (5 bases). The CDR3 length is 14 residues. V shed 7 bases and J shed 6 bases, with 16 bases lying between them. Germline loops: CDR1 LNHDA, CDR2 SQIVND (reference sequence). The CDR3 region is CASTPYSGTQPQHF. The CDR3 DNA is TGTGCCAGTACCCCGTATTCGGGGACTCAGCCCCAGCATTTT.

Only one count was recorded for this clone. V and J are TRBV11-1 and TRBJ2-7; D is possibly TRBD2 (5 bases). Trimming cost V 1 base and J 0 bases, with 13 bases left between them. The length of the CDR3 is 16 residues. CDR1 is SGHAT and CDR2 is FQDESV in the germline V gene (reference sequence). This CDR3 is CASSLGSAGLSYEQYF. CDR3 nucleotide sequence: TGTGCCAGCAGCTTAGGTTCGGCAGGACTCTCCTACGAGCAGTACTTC.

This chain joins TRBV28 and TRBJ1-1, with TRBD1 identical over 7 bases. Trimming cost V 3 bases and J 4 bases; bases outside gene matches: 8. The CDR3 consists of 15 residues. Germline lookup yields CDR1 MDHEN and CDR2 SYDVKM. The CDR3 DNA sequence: TGTGCCAGCAGTTTCACCCCCACAGGGGCCACTGAAGCTTTCTTT. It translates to CASSFTPTGATEAFF.

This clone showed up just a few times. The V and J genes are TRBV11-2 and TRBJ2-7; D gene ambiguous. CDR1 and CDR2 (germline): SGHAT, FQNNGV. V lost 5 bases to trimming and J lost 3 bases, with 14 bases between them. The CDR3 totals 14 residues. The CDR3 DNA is TGTGCCAGCAGCCGAATGGGCGAGTACTACGAGCAGTACTTC. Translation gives CASSRMGEYYEQYF.

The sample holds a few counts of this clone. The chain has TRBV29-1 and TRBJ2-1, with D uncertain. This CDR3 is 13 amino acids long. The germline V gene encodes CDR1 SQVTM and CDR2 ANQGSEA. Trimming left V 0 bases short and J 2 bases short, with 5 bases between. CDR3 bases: TGCAGCGTTGAAGATTCGGCCTACAATGAGCAGTTCTTC. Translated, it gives CSVEDSAYNEQFF.

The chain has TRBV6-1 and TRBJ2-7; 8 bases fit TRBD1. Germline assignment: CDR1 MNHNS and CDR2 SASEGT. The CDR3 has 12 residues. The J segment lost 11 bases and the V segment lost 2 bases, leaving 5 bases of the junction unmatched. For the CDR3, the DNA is TGTGCCAGCAGTGAAACAGGGGGTTGGGAGTACTTC. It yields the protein CASSETGGWEYF.

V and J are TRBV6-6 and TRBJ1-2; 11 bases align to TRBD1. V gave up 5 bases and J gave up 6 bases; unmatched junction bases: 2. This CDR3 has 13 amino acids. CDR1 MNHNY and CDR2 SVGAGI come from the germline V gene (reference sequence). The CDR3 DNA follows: TGTGCCAGCAGTCGGACAGGGGGCGATGGCTACACCTTC. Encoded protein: CASSRTGGDGYTF.

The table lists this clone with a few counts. CDR3 region: CASSLVAGTSYNEQFF. The DNA of the CDR3 is TGTGCCAGCAGCTTAGTCGCAGGGACCTCCTACAATGAGCAGTTCTTC. V usage is TRBV7-2 and J usage is TRBJ2-1; D possibly matches TRBD1 or TRBD2 (5 bases each). The germline gives CDR1 SGHTA, CDR2 FQGNSA. V lost 1 base and J 0 bases, leaving 10 bases between the germline ends. The CDR3 is 16 amino acids.

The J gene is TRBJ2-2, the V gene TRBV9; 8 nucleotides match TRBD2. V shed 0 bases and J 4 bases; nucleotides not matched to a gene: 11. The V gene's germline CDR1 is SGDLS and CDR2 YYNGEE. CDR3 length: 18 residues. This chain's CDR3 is CASSVAHGGGIVTGELFF. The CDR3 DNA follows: TGTGCCAGCAGCGTAGCTCATGGCGGGGGGATCGTCACCGGGGAGCTGTTTTTT.

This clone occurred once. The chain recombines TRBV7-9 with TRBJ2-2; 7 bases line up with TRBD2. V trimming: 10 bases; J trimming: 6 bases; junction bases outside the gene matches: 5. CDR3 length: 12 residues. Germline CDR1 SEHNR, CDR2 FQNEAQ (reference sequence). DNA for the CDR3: TGTGCCACCAAGGGAGGGTCCGGGGAGCTGTTTTTT. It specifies CATKGGSGELFF.

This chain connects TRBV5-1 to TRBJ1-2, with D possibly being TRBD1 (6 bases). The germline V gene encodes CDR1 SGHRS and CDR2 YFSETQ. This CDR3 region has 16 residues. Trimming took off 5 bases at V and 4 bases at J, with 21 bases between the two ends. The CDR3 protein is CASSRRWTVRPYGYTF. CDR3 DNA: TGCGCCAGCAGTAGAAGGTGGACAGTGCGACCCTATGGCTACACCTTC.

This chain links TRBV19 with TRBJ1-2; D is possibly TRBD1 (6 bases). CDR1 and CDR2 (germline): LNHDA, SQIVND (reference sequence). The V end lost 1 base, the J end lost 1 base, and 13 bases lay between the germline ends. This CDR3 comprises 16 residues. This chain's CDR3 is CASSIGTGTINYGYTF. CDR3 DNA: TGTGCCAGTAGTATAGGAACAGGGACGATTAACTATGGCTACACCTTC.

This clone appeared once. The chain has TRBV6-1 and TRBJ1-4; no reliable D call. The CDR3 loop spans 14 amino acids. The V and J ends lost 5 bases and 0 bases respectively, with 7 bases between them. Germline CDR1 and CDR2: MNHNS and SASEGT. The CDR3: CASSRAATNEKLFF. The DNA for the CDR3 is TGTGCCAGCAGTCGGGCCGCAACTAATGAAAAACTGTTTTTT.

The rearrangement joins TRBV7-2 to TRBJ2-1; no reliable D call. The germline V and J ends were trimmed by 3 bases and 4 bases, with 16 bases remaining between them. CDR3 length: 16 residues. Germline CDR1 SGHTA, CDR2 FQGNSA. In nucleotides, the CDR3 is TGTGCCAGCAGCTTCCCTAAATCGACCCTTTACAATGAGCAGTTCTTC. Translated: CASSFPKSTLYNEQFF.

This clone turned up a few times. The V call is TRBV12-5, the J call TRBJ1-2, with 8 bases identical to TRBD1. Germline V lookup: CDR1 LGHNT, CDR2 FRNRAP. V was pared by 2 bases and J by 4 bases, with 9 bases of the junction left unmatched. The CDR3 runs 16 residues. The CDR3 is CASGLTPGQAPYGYTF. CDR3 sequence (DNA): TGTGCTAGTGGTTTGACCCCGGGACAGGCGCCCTATGGCTACACCTTC.

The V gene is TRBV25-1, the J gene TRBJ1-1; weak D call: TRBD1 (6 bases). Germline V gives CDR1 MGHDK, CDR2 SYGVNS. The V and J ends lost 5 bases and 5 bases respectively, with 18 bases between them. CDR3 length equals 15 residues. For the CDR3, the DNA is TGTGCCAGCAGTCTACCCCTCGGGGGCAGGACTGAAGCTTTCTTT. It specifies CASSLPLGGRTEAFF.

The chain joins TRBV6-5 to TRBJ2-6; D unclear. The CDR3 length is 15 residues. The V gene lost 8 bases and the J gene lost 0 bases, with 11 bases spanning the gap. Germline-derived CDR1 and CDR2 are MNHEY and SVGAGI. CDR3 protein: CASRVTRSGANVLTF. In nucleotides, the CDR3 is TGTGCCAGCCGAGTGACCCGCTCTGGGGCCAACGTCCTGACTTTC.

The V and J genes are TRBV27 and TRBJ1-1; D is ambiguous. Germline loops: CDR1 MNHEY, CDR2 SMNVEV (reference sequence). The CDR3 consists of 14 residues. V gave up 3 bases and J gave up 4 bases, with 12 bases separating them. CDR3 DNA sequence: TGTGCCAGCAGTTTTGGGTGGGGTGGCACTGAAGCTTTCTTT. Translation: CASSFGWGGTEAFF.

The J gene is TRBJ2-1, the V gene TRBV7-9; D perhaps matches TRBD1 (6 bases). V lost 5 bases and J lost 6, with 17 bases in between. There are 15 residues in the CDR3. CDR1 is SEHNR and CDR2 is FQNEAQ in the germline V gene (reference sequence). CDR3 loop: CASSLLGAQVNEQFF. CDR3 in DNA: TGTGCCAGCAGCCTTTTGGGGGCTCAAGTCAATGAGCAGTTCTTC.

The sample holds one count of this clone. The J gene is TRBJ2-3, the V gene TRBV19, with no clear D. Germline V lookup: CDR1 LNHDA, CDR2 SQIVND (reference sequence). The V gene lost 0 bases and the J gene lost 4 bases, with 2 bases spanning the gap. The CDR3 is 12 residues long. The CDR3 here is CASSIEADTQYF. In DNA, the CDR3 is TGTGCCAGTAGTATAGAGGCAGATACGCAGTATTTT.